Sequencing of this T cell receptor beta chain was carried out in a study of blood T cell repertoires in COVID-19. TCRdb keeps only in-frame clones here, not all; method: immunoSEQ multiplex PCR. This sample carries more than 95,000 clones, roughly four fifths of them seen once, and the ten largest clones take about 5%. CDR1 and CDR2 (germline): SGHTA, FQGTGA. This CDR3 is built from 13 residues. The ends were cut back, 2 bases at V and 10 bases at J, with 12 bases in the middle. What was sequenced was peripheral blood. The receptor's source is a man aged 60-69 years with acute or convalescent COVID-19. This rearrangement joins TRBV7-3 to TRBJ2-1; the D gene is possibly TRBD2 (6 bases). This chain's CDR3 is CASSLFGGLEQFF. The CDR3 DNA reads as TGTGCCAGCAGCTTATTCGGGGGATTGGAGCAGTTCTTC.